This T cell receptor beta chain was retrieved from a study of T cells in Graves' hyperthyroidism and ophthalmopathy. Study results and caveats: Most clonotypes expanded in thyroid above 0.001 were likewise present in blood.

The CDR3 contains 15 residues. V was pared by 5 bases and J by 3 bases, with 13 bases between. Germline-derived CDR1 and CDR2 are KGHSH and LQKENI. What was amplified from RNA transcripts were TCR beta CDR3 regions. RT-PCR in the first round (using the HTBI primer set) targeted the TCR CDR3. TCRdb processed the multiplex PCR reads anew with MiXCR; each CDR3 protein has one entry. Found here are fewer than 500,000 distinct CDR3 sequences, about 15% of them singletons; the top ten hold around 14%. About this clonotype itself: What it recognizes is unknown.

The source material was blood. The chain couples TRBV18 to TRBJ1-4; D is possibly TRBD1 (6 bases). This clonotype was obtained from a man younger than 30 with Graves' ophthalmopathy. The CDR3 here is CASSKTGQSNEKLFF. CDR3 nucleotides: TGTGCCAGCTCAAAAACAGGGCAATCTAATGAAAAACTGTTTTTT.